The 12 T cell receptor beta chains presented below share a single source sample, sequenced in a study of early stage breast cancer tumors. TCRdb's copy holds only in-frame clones and misses some; the assay was immunoSEQ multiplex PCR. The data show tens of thousands of clones, with over 60% seen just once and 7.2% held by the top ten. What was sequenced was blood. These receptors originate from a person aged 45 to 59 with breast cancer.

The chain carries TRBV5-4 and TRBJ2-5; 9 nucleotides line up with TRBD2. Germline values: CDR1 SGHNT, CDR2 YYREEE (reference sequence). CDR3 size: 15 residues. The V gene end was trimmed by 3 bases and the J gene end by 4 bases; junction bases not matched to a gene: 7. The CDR3 DNA follows: TGTGCCAGCAGCTCCTTAGCGGGAGTTGGAGAGACCCAGTACTTC. This codes for CASSSLAGVGETQYF.

The rearrangement uses TRBV15 and TRBJ2-3; a possible D gene is TRBD2 (5 bases). V shed 4 bases and J shed 0 bases, with 8 bases lying between them. The V gene's germline CDR1 is LNHNV and CDR2 YYDKDF (reference sequence). CDR3 length: 14 amino acids. The CDR3 protein is CATSTRGSTDTQYF. The CDR3 DNA is TGTGCCACCAGCACTCGGGGAAGCACAGATACGCAGTATTTT.

V gene TRBV10-3 combines with J gene TRBJ1-1, with 7 bases that match TRBD1. CDR3 size: 14 residues. Germline values: CDR1 ENHRY, CDR2 SYGVKD. The V gene end was trimmed by 6 bases and the J gene end by 4 bases; junction bases not matched to a gene: 8. The CDR3 bases are TGTGCCATCAGCTTGGACAGGCAGGCCACTGAAGCTTTCTTT. Translated: CAISLDRQATEAFF.

The chain is built from TRBV27 and TRBJ1-2; 7 bases fit TRBD1. Germline V lookup: CDR1 MNHEY, CDR2 SMNVEV (reference sequence). Trimming at V came to 6 bases and at J to 2 bases, leaving 9 bases not matched to a gene. CDR3 length: 15 amino acids. The CDR3 DNA reads TGTGCCAGCAGGAGAGGACAGGTTGGAAACTATGGCTACACCTTC. Translating gives CASRRGQVGNYGYTF.

The chain joins TRBV27 to TRBJ1-2; D is ambiguous. V lost 6 bases to trimming and J lost 8 bases, with 7 bases between them. Germline lookup yields CDR1 MNHEY and CDR2 SMNVEV (reference sequence). This CDR3 has 10 residues. For the CDR3, the DNA is TGTGCCAGCAGGGCGGGGGGCTACACCTTC. Protein sequence: CASRAGGYTF.

The chain joins TRBV5-1 to TRBJ1-6; 8 bases fit TRBD1. This CDR3 is 15 amino acids long. The ends lost 6 bases at V and 7 bases at J; junction bases unmatched: 9. CDR1 is SGHRS and CDR2 is YFSETQ in the germline V gene. The CDR3 loop is CASIPPGTGNSPLHF. The CDR3 nucleotides are TGCGCCAGCATTCCCCCCGGGACAGGCAATTCACCCCTCCACTTT.

The chain recombines TRBV21-1 with TRBJ2-5; the table's D call TRBD1 went unverified against the DNA. TRBV21-1 is described as a pseudogene. CDR3 size: 17 residues. CDR3 protein: CASSKGRGNRGEETQYF. CDR3 nucleotides: TGTGCCAGCAGCAAAGGCCGAGGAAACAGGGGGGAAGAGACCCAGTACTTC.

The chain recombines TRBV7-3 with TRBJ2-3; 7 bases are shared with TRBD2. The J segment lost 6 bases and the V segment lost 3 bases, leaving 6 bases of the junction unmatched. Germline-derived CDR1 and CDR2 are SGHTA and FQGTGA. The CDR3 is made up of 14 amino acids. The CDR3 DNA reads as TGTGCCAGCAGCTTGATGCGGGAGAGGGATACGCAGTATTTT. Amino acid sequence: CASSLMRERDTQYF.

This rearrangement joins TRBV10-3 to TRBJ2-7; 11 nucleotides line up with TRBD2. The CDR3 covers 14 residues. CDR1 and CDR2 from the germline V gene are ENHRY and SYGVKD. V lost 10 bases and J lost 4; bases outside the gene matches: 9. The CDR3, as DNA: TGTGCCACCCAGGGGACTAGCGGAACTTACGAGCAGTACTTC. This sequence encodes CATQGTSGTYEQYF.

Comments on this clone: Other DNA sequences in this specimen translate into the identical CDR3. The V and J genes are TRBV18 and TRBJ1-1, with 7 bases fitting TRBD1. The CDR3 is 14 amino acids. V lost 3 bases to trimming and J lost 7 bases; unmatched junction nucleotides: 8. Germline loops: CDR1 KGHSH, CDR2 LQKENI. DNA of the CDR3: TGTGCCAGCTCACCCAGACAGGGTGTTGGTGAAGCTTTCTTT. It translates to CASSPRQGVGEAFF. The entire variable domain, with the rest obtained from reference TRBV18 and TRBJ1-1, is as follows: NAGVMQNPRHLVRRRGQEARLRCSPMKGHSHVYWYRQLPEEGLKFMVYLQKENIIDESGMPKERFSAEFPKEGPSILRIQQVVRGDSAAYFCASSPRQGVGEAFFGQGTRLTVV.

The chain recombines TRBV9 with TRBJ2-5, with 10 bases that match TRBD1. CDR1 is SGDLS, CDR2 YYNGEE, per germline. After removal of 0 bases from V and 5 bases from J, the junction contained 7 bases not matched to a gene. There are 16 residues in the CDR3. The CDR3 sequence: CASSVAGQGDRETQYF. Written as DNA, the CDR3 is TGTGCCAGCAGCGTAGCAGGACAGGGGGATAGGGAGACCCAGTACTTC.

The rearrangement joins TRBV30 to TRBJ1-1; 8 bases align to TRBD1. CDR1 and CDR2 (germline): GTSNPN, SVGIG (reference sequence). This CDR3 has 12 amino acids. Trimming took 5 bases from V and 10 from J; bases not matched to a gene: 9. The CDR3 DNA follows: TGTGCCTGGGAGACAGGGGCTAGTGGAGCTTTCTTT. This sequence encodes CAWETGASGAFF.